The present TCR beta chain was sequenced within a study of T cell repertoires in cytomegalovirus infection. On the study more broadly: It was the public TCR beta signatures that indicated both CMV infection and matching HLA type.

This clonotype occurred many times. The antigen is undetermined. General observations from the study: Clonotypes of TCR beta that were HLA-C-restricted and CMV-specific dominated the ex vivo response.

Trimming took off 0 bases at V and 10 bases at J, with 10 bases between the two ends. This CDR3 region has 13 residues. Looked up from germline, CDR1 is MNHEY and CDR2 is SVGEGT. TCRdb itself ran the reads through MiXCR, one entry per CDR3 protein. The sample shows roughly 240,000 distinct CDR3 sequences, around 6.2% of them seen only once. The sample taken for sequencing was PBMCs. The chain is built from TRBV6-2 or TRBV6-3 and TRBJ1-5; D is unresolved. The source is a human donor in good health (CMV status not recorded). Some clones in this sample may be carry-over from other donors' samples. This chain's CDR3 is CASSYSKGKPQHF. The CDR3 DNA sequence: TGTGCCAGCAGTTACTCTAAGGGAAAACCCCAGCATTTT.